Below are 9 T cell receptor beta chains sequenced from a single sample in a study of technical replicates of blood from a handful of donors. Measured with immunoSEQ multiplex PCR; TCRdb has only the in-frame clones, and not every one. Among some 62,000 clones listed, around 87% were seen once. The sample was PBMCs. Every receptor here comes from a human donor in good health. Some clones in this sample may be carry-over from other donors' samples.

The chain links TRBV29-1 to TRBJ1-1; TRBD1 is a possible D gene (6 bases). Germline V gene lookup returns CDR1 SQVTM and CDR2 ANQGSEA. The CDR3 has 12 amino acids. V was trimmed by 7 bases and J by 8 bases, leaving 17 bases between them. For the CDR3, the DNA is TGCAGCGCCCGCAGGGGAACAGGAGAAGCTTTCTTT. It is translated as CSARRGTGEAFF.

This clone was seen only once. The chain combines TRBV10-3 with TRBJ1-1; 8 bases map to TRBD1. The CDR3 totals 15 residues. J lost 3 bases, V lost 7 bases, and 10 bases had no gene match. Germline V lookup: CDR1 ENHRY, CDR2 SYGVKD. CDR3 nucleotides: TGTGCCATCACTGGGACAGGCGAAGGGGACACTGAAGCTTTCTTT. Protein product: CAITGTGEGDTEAFF.

The chain uses TRBV7-3 and TRBJ1-1; TRBD1 is a possible D gene (5 bases). The CDR3 sequence is 15 residues long. The germline CDR1 and CDR2 sequences are SGHTA and FQGTGA. With 2 bases removed from V and 4 bases from J, the gap between germline ends came to 14 bases. CDR3 DNA sequence: TGTGCCAGCAGCTTAGAGTCAGGGTTGAGCACTGAAGCTTTCTTT. It encodes CASSLESGLSTEAFF.

The rearrangement uses TRBV6-1 and TRBJ2-2; weak D call: TRBD2 (5 bases). There are 13 residues in the CDR3. Per the germline V gene, CDR1 is MNHNS and CDR2 is SASEGT. V was shortened by 5 bases and J by 3 bases, with 7 bases between the two germline ends. In DNA form, the CDR3 reads TGTGCCAGCAGTACTAGTTACACCGGGGAGCTGTTTTTT. Translated, it gives CASSTSYTGELFF.

The V call is TRBV6-5, the J call TRBJ1-5; tentatively, D is TRBD1 (5 bases). The V end was cut by 6 bases, the J end by 0 bases, with 12 bases between. The germline V gene has CDR1 MNHEY and CDR2 SVGAGI. This CDR3 spans 15 amino acids. The CDR3 DNA reads as TGTGCCAGCAGCCGGGGAGGGGATAGCAATCAGCCCCAGCATTTT. Amino acid sequence: CASSRGGDSNQPQHF.

V gene TRBV5-1 combines with J gene TRBJ1-1; D perhaps matches TRBD1 (5 bases). V shed 0 bases and J shed 1 base, with 13 bases lying between them. CDR3 size: 16 residues. Germline loops: CDR1 SGHRS, CDR2 YFSETQ. The CDR3 loop is CASSLAAGGSNTEAFF. The CDR3 nucleotides are TGCGCCAGCAGCTTGGCGGCCGGGGGATCGAACACTGAAGCTTTCTTT. Full variable domain (remainder filled in from reference TRBV5-1 and TRBJ1-1): KAGVTQTPRYLIKTRGQQVTLSCSPISGHRSVSWYQQTPGQGLQFLFEYFSETQRNKGNFPGRFSGRQFSNSRSEMNVSTLELGDSALYLCASSLAAGGSNTEAFFGQGTRLTVV.

The chain joins TRBV19 to TRBJ2-1; the D gene is possibly TRBD2 (6 bases). The germline V and J ends were trimmed by 2 bases and 5 bases, with 13 bases remaining between them. Germline V gives CDR1 LNHDA, CDR2 SQIVND (reference sequence). This CDR3 spans 15 amino acids. CDR3 sequence reads: CASSITGGNDNEQFF. CDR3 sequence (DNA): TGTGCCAGTAGTATAACGGGCGGGAACGACAATGAGCAGTTCTTC.

This chain uses TRBV11-2 with TRBJ2-3; TRBD2 is a possible D gene (5 bases). Trimming shortened V by 5 bases and J by 6 bases, and 18 bases separated the two germline ends. Germline loops: CDR1 SGHAT, CDR2 FQNNGV. CDR3 length equals 15 residues. The CDR3, as DNA: TGTGCCAGCAGCCTCCGGGTCCTCGGGATGGATACGCAGTATTTT. Translating it yields CASSLRVLGMDTQYF.

The V gene is TRBV10-3, the J gene TRBJ2-1, with D possibly matching TRBD1 (6 bases). Germline values: CDR1 ENHRY, CDR2 SYGVKD. Deletions cut 4 bases from V and 10 bases from J, with 11 bases between. This CDR3 contains 12 residues. The CDR3 coding sequence is TGTGCCATCAGTGGGGGGCTACAAGAGCAGTTCTTC. Protein: CAISGGLQEQFF.